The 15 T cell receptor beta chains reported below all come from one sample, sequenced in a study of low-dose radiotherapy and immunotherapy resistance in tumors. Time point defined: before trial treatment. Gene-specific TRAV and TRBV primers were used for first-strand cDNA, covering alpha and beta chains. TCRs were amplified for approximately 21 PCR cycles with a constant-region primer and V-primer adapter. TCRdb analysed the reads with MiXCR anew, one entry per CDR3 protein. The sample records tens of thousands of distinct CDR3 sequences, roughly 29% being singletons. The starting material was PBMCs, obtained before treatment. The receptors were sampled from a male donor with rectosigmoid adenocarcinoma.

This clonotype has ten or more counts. CDR3 in DNA: TGCGCCAGCAGGAACGAAGACCTCCTCAACAATGAGCAGTTCTTC. It encodes CASRNEDLLNNEQFF. This chain joins TRBV5-1 and TRBJ2-1; D is uncertain. This CDR3 is built from 15 residues. Germline V lookup: CDR1 SGHRS, CDR2 YFSETQ. The V end was cut by 5 bases, the J end by 5 bases, with 17 bases between.

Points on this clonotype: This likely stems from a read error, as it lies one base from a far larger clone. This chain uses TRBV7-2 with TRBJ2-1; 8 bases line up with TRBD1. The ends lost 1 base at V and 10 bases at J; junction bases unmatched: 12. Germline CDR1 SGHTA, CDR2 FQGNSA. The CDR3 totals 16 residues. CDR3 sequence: CASSLDAPGQAGEQFF. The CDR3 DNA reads TGTGCCAGCAGCTTAGATGCCCCGGGACAGGCCGGAGAGCAGTTCTTC.

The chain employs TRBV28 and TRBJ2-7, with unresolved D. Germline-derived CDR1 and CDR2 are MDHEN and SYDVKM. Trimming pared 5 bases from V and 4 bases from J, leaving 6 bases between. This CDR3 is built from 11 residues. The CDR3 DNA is TGTGCCAGCAGTGCTCGATACGAGCAGTACTTC. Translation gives CASSARYEQYF.

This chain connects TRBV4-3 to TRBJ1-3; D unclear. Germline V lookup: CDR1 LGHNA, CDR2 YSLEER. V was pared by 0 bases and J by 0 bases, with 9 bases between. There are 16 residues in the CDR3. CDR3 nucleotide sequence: TGCGCCAGCAGCCAAGATACACCTGGCTCTGGAAACACCATATATTTT. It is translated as CASSQDTPGSGNTIYF.

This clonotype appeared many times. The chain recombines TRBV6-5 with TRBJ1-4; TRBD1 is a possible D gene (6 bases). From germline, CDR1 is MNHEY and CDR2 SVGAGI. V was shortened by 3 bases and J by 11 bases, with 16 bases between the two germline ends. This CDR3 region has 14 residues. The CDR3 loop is CASSYGGYTSKLFF. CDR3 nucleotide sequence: TGTGCCAGCAGTTATGGGGGCTACACCTCGAAACTGTTTTTT.

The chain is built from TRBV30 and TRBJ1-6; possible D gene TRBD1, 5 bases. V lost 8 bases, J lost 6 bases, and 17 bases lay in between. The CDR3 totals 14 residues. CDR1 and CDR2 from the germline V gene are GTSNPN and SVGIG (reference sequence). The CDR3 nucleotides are TGTGCCAGCACCTTTCAGGGCCTTAATTCACCCCTCCACTTT. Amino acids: CASTFQGLNSPLHF.

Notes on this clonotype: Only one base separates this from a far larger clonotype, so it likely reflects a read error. The CDR3 nucleotides are TGTGCCGGCCTCAAGGGGTCCACCGGGGAGCTGTTTTTT. Amino acids: CAGLKGSTGELFF. The V and J genes are TRBV27 and TRBJ2-2; a possible D gene is TRBD1 (5 bases). The length of the CDR3 is 13 residues. The germline gives CDR1 MNHEY, CDR2 SMNVEV (reference sequence). V lost 11 bases and J lost 4, with 14 bases in between.

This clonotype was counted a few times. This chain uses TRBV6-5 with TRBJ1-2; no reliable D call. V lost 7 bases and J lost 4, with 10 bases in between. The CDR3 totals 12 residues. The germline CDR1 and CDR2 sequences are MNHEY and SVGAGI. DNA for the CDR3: TGTGCCAGCAAGGAGGGAGGCTATGGCTACACCTTC. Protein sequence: CASKEGGYGYTF.

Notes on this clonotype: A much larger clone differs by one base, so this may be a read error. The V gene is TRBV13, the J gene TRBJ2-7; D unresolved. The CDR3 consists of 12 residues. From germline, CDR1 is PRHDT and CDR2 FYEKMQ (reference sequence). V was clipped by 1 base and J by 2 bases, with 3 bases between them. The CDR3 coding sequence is TGTGCCAGCAGCTTAGACACCTACGAGCAGTACTTC. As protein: CASSLDTYEQYF. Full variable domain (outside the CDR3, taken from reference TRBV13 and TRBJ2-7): AAGVIQSPRHLIKEKRETATLKCYPIPRHDTVYWYQQGPGQDPQFLISFYEKMQSDKGSIPDRFSAQQFSDYHSELNMSSLELGDSALYFCASSLDTYEQYFGPGTRLTVT.

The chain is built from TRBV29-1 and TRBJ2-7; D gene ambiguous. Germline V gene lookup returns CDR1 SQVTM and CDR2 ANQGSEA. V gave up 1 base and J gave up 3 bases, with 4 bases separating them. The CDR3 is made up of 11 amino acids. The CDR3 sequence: CSVEGDYEQYF. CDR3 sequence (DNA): TGCAGCGTTGAAGGGGACTACGAGCAGTACTTC.

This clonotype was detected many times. DNA for the CDR3: TGTGCCAGTAGCCAGGGATGGGAGACCCAGTACTTC. It is translated as CASSQGWETQYF. The rearrangement links TRBV19 to TRBJ2-5; D possibly corresponds to TRBD1 (5 bases). Trimming took off 6 bases at V and 5 bases at J, with 10 bases between the two ends. This CDR3 is 12 amino acids long. Germline CDR1 reads LNHDA; CDR2 reads SQIVND (reference sequence). The entire variable domain, with the rest obtained from reference TRBV19 and TRBJ2-5, is as follows: DGGITQSPKYLFRKEGQNVTLSCEQNLNHDAMYWYRQDPGQGLRLIYYSQIVNDFQKGDIAEGYSVSREKKESFPLTVTSAQKNPTAFYLCASSQGWETQYFGPGTRLLVL.

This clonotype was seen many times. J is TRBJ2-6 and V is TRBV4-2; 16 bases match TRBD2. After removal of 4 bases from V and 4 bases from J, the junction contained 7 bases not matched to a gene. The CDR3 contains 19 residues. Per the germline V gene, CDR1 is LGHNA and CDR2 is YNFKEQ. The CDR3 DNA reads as TGTGCCAGCAGCCGGGGGACTAGCGGGGGGGCCTCCGGGGCCAACGTCCTGACTTTC. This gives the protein CASSRGTSGGASGANVLTF.

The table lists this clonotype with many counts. CDR3 loop: CASSRKLQGRSYNEQFF. The CDR3 DNA reads TGTGCCAGCAGTCGAAAGTTACAGGGGAGGTCCTACAATGAGCAGTTCTTC. The J gene is TRBJ2-1, the V gene TRBV6-2 or TRBV6-3, with D perhaps matching TRBD1 (7 bases). The CDR3 loop spans 17 amino acids. The V end lost 5 bases, the J end lost 1 base, and 18 bases lay between the germline ends. Germline CDR1 is MNHEY and CDR2 is SVGEGT.

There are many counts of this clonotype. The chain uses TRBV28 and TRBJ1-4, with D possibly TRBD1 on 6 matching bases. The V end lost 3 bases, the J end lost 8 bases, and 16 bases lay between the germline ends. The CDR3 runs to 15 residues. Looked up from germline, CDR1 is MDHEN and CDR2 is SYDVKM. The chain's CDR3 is CASSFPWGRGEKLFF. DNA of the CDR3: TGTGCCAGCAGTTTCCCCTGGGGCAGGGGCGAAAAACTGTTTTTT.

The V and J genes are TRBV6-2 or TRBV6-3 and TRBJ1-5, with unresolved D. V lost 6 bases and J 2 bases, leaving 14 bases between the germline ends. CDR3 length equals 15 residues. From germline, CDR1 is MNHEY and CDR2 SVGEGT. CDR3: CASSRGLAGNQPQHF. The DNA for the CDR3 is TGTGCCAGCAGCCGGGGATTGGCTGGCAATCAGCCCCAGCATTTT.